The rows below give T cell receptor beta chains drawn from one sample of a study of Graves' ophthalmopathy and Graves' hyperthyroidism. TCRdb re-derived calls from the multiplex PCR reads in MiXCR, one entry per CDR3 protein. The table has around 1,200,000 distinct CDR3 sequences, roughly 35% seen once. Sequenced material: peripheral blood or thyroid tissue (not recorded which). These receptors were collected from an adult man with Graves' hyperthyroidism. Each CDR3 is given with its conserved first and last residue. D genes are given only for firm matches. Some rows mark clone size as missing; the rest say once, few, many or name a class of expanded clone.

D | J | V | size | DNA | CDR3
TRBD1 | TRBJ2-7 | TRBV29-1 | NA | TGCAGCAGGGACAGTCGGTACGAGCAGTACTTC | CSRDSRYEQYF
NA | TRBJ2-7 | TRBV5-1 | many | TGCGCCAGCAGGACTGGGGCGGGCGAGCAGTACTTC | CASRTGAGEQYF
NA | TRBJ2-7 | TRBV7-2 | NA | TGTGCCAGCAGCCCCCCCCCCGGCCGCGGCTACGAGCAGTACTTC | CASSPPPGRGYEQYF
TRBD1 | TRBJ2-2 | TRBV29-1 | NA | TGCAGCGTTGAAGGACAGGGTTACACCGGGGAGCTGTTTTTT | CSVEGQGYTGELFF
NA | TRBJ2-7 | TRBV10-3 | many | TGTGCCACCCGCGAGGGTCAGGGGGAGGTCCGTCGTTACGAGCAGTACTTC | CATREGQGEVRRYEQYF
NA | TRBJ1-2 | TRBV7-9 | NA | TGTGCCAGCCCCGCGGGGCAGGGCTACACCTTC | CASPAGQGYTF
NA | TRBJ1-3 | TRBV7-3 | many | TGTGCCAGCAGCGACCGCTCTGGAAACACCATATATTTT | CASSDRSGNTIYF
NA | TRBJ2-7 | TRBV5-1 | few | TGCGCCAGCAGCCACCCGGGGACGGGGTCCTACGAGCAGTACTTC | CASSHPGTGSYEQYF
TRBD1 | TRBJ1-1 | TRBV6-5 | NA | TGTGCCAGCAGTTATCAGCAGGGGGCGTCCTCCATGAACACTGAAGCTTTCTTT | CASSYQQGASSMNTEAFF
NA | TRBJ2-5 | TRBV7-2 | few | TGTGCCAGCAGCTTAGCGTGGGAGACCCGGTACTTC | CASSLAWETRYF
NA | TRBJ1-5 | TRBV24-1 | NA | TGTGCCACCGTGCGCGTCCAGCCCCAGCATTTT | CATVRVQPQHF
TRBD1 | TRBJ1-2 | TRBV7-9 | many | TGTGCCAGCAGCTTAGCCGGGACAGGGCGAGGCTACACCTTC | CASSLAGTGRGYTF
NA | TRBJ1-4 | TRBV2 | NA | TGTGCCAGCAGTGAGGGGTTGGGTCATGGTGAAAAACTGCTTTTT | CASSEGLGHGEKLLF
NA | TRBJ1-5 | TRBV7-8 | many | TGTGCCAGCAGCTTAGGGGGGCTTTATAGCAATCAGCCCCAGCATTTT | CASSLGGLYSNQPQHF
NA | TRBJ2-2 | TRBV6-6 | NA | TGTGCCAGCCGACGGACTCTTATCGGGGAGCTGTTTTTT | CASRRTLIGELFF
NA | TRBJ1-5 | TRBV2 | few | TGTGCCAGCACCTCTCGCCCGGGGGGGAATCAGCCCCAGCATTTT | CASTSRPGGNQPQHF